This T cell receptor (beta chain) was recovered during a study of tissue T cells after allogeneic stem cell transplantation. Study-level information: Graft-versus-host disease patients received grafts, several unmodified and three CD34-selected to deplete T cells. Study conclusions and caveats: Blood and spleen captured only part of the tissue TCR repertoire.

With regard to this clone: Antigen unknown.

Using immunoSEQ multiplex PCR, the repertoire was profiled, and TCRdb retains in-frame clones only, with some absent. In the table there are fewer than 2,000 clones, about 80% of which are singletons. CDR1 is SGHRS and CDR2 is YFSETQ in the germline V gene. The CDR3 runs to 15 residues. Trimming took off 0 bases at V and 3 bases at J, with 12 bases between the two ends. This research-autopsy study prospectively enrolled adult allogeneic hematopoietic cell transplant recipients with steroid-refractory graft-versus-host disease. Autopsy tissues included GI tract, liver, skin and lymphoid organs. The sequence was collected from a male patient aged 60 or older with steroid-refractory graft-versus-host disease after an allogeneic stem cell transplant. The graft donor may have contributed some T cells. This chain connects TRBV5-1 to TRBJ1-1; D may be TRBD1 (5 bases). The starting material was stomach tissue, obtained at autopsy. For the CDR3, the DNA is TGCGCCAGCAGCTTGGCCGTTGGAGGGGACACTGAAGCTTTCTTT. It yields the protein CASSLAVGGDTEAFF.